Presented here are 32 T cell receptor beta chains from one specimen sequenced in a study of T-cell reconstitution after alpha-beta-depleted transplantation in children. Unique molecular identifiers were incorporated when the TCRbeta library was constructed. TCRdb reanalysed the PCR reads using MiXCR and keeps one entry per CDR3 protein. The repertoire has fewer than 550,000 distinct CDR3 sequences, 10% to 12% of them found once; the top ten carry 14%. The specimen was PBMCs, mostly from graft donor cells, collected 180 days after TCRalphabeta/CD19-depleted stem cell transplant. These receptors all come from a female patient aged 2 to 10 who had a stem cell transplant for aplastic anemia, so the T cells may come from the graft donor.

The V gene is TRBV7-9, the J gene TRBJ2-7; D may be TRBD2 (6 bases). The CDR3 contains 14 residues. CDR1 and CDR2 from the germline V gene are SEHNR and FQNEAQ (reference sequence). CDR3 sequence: CASSLSRDSHEQYV. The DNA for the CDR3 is TGTGCCAGCAGCTTAAGTCGGGACTCCCACGAGCAGTACGTC.

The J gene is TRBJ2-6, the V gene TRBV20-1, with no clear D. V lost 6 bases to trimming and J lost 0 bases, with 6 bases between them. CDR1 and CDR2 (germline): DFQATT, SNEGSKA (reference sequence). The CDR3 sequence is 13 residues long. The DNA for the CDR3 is TGCAGTGCCCTATCCTCTGGGGCCAACGTCCTGACTTTC. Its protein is CSALSSGANVLTF.

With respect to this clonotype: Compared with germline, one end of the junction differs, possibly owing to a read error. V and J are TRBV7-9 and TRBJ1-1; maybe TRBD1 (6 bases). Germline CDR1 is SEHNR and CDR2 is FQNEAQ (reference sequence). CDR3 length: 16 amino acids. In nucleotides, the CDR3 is TGTGCCAGCAGCTCATCCCGATCGACGGAGACACTGAAGGGGGACTTT. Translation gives CASSSSRSTETLKGDF.

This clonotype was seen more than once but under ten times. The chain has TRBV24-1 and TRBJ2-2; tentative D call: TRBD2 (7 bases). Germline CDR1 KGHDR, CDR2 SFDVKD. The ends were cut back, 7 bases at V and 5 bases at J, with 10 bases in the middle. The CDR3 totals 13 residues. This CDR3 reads CATRQGGTGELFF. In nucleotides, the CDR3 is TGTGCCACCAGACAGGGAGGGACCGGGGAGCTGTTTTTT.

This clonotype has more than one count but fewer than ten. CDR3 sequence reads: CASSGVSTGANVLTF. The DNA for the CDR3 is TGTGCCAGCAGCGGGGTATCGACTGGGGCCAACGTCCTGACTTTC. This chain joins TRBV28 and TRBJ2-6; a possible D gene is TRBD2 (5 bases). The V gene's germline CDR1 is MDHEN and CDR2 SYDVKM. V gave up 6 bases and J gave up 2 bases, with 11 bases separating them. The CDR3 contains 15 residues.

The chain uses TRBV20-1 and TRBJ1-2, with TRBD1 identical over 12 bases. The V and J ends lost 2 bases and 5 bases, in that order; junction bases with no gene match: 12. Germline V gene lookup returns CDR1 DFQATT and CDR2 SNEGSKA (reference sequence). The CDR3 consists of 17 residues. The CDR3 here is CSARPSGTGGRFYGYTF. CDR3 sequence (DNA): TGCAGTGCTAGACCCTCCGGGACAGGGGGCCGATTTTATGGCTACACCTTC.

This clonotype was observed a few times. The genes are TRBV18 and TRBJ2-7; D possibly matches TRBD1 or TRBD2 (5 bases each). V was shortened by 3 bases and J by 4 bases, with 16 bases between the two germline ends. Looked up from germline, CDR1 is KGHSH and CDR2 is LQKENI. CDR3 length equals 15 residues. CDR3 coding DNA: TGTGCCAGCTCACCTTATACGGGGCCGATTTACGAGCAGTACTTC. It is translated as CASSPYTGPIYEQYF.

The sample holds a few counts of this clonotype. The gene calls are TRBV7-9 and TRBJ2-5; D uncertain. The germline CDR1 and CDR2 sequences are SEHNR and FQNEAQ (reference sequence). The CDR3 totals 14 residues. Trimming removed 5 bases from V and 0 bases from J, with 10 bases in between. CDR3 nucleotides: TGTGCCAGCAGCGACGGCAGCCACCAAGAGACCCAGTACTTC. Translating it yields CASSDGSHQETQYF. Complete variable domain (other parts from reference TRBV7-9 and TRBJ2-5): DTGVSQNPRHKITKRGQNVTFRCDPISEHNRLYWYRQTLGQGPEFLTYFQNEAQLEKSRLLSDRFSAERPKGSFSTLEIQRTEQGDSAMYLCASSDGSHQETQYFGPGTRLLVL.

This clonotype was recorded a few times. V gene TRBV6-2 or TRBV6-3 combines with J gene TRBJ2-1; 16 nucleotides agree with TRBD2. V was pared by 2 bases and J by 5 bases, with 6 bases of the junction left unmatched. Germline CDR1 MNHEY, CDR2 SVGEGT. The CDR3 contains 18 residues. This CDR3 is CASSYGGLAGGPHNEQFF. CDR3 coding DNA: TGTGCCAGCAGTTACGGGGGACTAGCGGGAGGGCCCCACAATGAGCAGTTCTTC.

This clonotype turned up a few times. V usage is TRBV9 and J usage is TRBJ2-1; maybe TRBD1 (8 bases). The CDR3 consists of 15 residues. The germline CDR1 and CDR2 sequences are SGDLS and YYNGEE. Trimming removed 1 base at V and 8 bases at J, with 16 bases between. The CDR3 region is CASSVWGRGQDEQFF. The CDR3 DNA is TGTGCCAGCAGCGTATGGGGGAGGGGACAGGATGAGCAGTTCTTC.

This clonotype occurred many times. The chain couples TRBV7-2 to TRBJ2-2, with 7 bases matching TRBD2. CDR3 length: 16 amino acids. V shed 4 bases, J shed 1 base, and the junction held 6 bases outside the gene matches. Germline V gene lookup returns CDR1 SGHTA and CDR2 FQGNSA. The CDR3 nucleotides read TGTGCCAGCAGCTCCCAGGGCGGGAGGAACACCGGGGAGCTGTTTTTT. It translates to CASSSQGGRNTGELFF.

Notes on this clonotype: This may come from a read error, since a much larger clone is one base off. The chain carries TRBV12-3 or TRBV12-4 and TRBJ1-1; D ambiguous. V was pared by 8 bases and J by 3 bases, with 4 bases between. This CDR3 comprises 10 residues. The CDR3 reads CASGYTEAFF. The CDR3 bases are TGTGCCAGCGGGTACACTGAAGCTTTCTTT.

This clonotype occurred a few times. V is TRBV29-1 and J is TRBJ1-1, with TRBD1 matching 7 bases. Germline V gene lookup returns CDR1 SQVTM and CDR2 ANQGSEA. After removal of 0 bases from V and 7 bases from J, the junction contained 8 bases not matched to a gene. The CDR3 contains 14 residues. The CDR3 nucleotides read TGCAGCGTTGAAGATCGTAAGGGGGCAAGTGAAGCTTTCTTT. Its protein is CSVEDRKGASEAFF. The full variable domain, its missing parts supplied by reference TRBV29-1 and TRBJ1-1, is SAVISQKPSRDICQRGTSLTIQCQVDSQVTMMFWYRQQPGQSLTLIATANQGSEATYESGFVIDKFPISRPNLTFSTLTVSNMSPEDSSIYLCSVEDRKGASEAFFGQGTRLTVV.

CDR3 nucleotide sequence: TGTGCCAGTAGCCCCTACACCGACAGGTACGAGCAGTACTTC. The encoded protein is CASSPYTDRYEQYF. This chain uses TRBV19 with TRBJ2-7; the D gene is possibly TRBD1 (6 bases). In germline, CDR1 is LNHDA, CDR2 SQIVND (reference sequence). Trimming removed 6 bases at V and 4 bases at J, with 16 bases between. CDR3 length: 14 amino acids.

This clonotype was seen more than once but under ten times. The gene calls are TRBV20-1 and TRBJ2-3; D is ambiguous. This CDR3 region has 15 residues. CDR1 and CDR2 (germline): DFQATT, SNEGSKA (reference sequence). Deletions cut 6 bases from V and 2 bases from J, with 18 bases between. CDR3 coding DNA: TGCAGTGCCCAATCTTCTCGGGCCGTCACAGATACGCAGTATTTT. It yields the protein CSAQSSRAVTDTQYF.

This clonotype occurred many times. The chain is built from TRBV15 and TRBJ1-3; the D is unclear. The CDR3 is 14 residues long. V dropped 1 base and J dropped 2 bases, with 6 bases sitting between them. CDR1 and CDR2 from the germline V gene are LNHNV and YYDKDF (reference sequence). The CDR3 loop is CATSRVGTGNTIYF. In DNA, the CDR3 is TGTGCCACCAGCAGAGTAGGAACTGGAAACACCATATATTTT.

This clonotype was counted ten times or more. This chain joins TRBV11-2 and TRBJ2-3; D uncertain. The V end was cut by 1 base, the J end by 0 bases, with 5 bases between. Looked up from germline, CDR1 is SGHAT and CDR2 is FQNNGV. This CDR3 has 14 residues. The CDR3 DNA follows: TGTGCCAGCAGCTTAGCCGTAAGCACAGATACGCAGTATTTT. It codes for CASSLAVSTDTQYF.

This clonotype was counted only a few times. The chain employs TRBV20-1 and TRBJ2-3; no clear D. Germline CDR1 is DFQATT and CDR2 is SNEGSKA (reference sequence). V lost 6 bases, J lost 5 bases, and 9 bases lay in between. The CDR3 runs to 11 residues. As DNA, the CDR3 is TGCAGTGCGACCGCCCGAGATACGCAGTATTTT. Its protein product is CSATARDTQYF.

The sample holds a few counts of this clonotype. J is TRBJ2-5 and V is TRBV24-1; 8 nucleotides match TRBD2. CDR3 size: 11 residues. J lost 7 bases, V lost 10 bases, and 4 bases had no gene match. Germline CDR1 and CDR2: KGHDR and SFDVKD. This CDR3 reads CATSGVGTQYF. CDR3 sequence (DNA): TGTGCCACTAGCGGGGTGGGGACCCAGTACTTC.

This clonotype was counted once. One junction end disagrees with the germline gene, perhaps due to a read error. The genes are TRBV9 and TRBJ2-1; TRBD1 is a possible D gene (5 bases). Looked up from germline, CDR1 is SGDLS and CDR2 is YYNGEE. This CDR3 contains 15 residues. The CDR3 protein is CASSDGQDSCNEQFF. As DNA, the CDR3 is TGTGCCAGCAGCGACGGACAAGACTCCTGCAATGAGCAGTTCTTC.

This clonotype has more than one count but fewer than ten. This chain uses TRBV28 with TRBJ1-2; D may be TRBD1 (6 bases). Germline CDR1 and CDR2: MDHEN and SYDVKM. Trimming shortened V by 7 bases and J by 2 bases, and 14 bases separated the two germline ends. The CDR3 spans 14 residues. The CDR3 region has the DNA TGTGCCAGCACCCATCCCAGGGGCAACTATGGCTACACCTTC. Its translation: CASTHPRGNYGYTF.

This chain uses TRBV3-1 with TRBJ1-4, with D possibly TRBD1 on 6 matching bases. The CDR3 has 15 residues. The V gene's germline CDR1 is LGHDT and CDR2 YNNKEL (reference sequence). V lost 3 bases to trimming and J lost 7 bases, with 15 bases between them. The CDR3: CASSQAGGTGEKLFF. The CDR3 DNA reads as TGTGCCAGCAGCCAGGCGGGGGGCACGGGTGAAAAACTGTTTTTT.

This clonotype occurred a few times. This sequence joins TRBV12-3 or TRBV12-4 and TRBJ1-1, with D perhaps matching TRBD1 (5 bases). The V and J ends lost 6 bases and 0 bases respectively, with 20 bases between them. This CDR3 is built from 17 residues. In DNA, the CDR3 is TGTGCCAGCAGCCTTGGGGCCACTTATGGGATGAACACTGAAGCTTTCTTT. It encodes CASSLGATYGMNTEAFF.

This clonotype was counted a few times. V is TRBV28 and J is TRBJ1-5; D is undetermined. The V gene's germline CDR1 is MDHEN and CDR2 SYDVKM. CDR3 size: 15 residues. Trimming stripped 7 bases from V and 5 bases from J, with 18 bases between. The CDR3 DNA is TGTGCCAGCACCCGACGACGTCTCTGGGATCAGCCCCAGCATTTT. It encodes CASTRRRLWDQPQHF.

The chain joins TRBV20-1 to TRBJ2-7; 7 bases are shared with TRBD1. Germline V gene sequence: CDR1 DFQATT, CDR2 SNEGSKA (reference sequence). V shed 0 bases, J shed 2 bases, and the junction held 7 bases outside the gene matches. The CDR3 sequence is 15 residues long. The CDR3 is CSARDIRRGTYEQYF. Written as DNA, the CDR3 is TGCAGTGCTAGAGATATTCGCAGGGGGACCTACGAGCAGTACTTC.

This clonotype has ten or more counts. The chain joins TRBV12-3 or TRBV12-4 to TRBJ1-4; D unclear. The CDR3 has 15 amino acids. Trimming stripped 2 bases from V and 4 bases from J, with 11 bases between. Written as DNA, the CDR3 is TGTGCCAGCAGTTTATCGGGGATTGGTAATGAAAAACTGTTTTTT. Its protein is CASSLSGIGNEKLFF.

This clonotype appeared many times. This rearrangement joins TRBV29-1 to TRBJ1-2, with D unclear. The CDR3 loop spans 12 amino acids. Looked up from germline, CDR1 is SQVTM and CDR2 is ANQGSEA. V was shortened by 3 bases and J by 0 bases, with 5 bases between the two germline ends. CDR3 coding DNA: TGCAGCGTTGATTCAACTAACTATGGCTACACCTTC. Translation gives CSVDSTNYGYTF.

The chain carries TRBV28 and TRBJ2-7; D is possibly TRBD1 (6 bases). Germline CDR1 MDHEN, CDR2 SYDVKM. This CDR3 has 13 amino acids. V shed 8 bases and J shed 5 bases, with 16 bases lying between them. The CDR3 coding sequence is TGTGCCAGCGGGGCCACAGGGCCCCACGAGCAGTACTTC. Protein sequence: CASGATGPHEQYF.

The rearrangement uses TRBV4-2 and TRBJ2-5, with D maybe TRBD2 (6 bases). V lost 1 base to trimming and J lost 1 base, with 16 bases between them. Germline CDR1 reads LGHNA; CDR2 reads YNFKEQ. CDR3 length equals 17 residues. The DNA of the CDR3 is TGTGCCAGCAGCCAAGGATGGAATCGCGGGACCCAAGAGACCCAGTACTTC. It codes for CASSQGWNRGTQETQYF.

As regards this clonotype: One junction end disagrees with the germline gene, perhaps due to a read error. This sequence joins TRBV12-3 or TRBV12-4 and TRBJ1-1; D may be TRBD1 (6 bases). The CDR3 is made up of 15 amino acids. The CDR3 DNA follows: TGTGCCAGCAGTCGGAGGGGACAAATGAACACTGACGCTTTCTTT. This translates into CASSRRGQMNTDAFF.

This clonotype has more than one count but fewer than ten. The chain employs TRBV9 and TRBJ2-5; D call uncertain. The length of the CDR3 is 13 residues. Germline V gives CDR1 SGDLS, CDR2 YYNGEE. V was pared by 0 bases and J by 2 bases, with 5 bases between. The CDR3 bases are TGTGCCAGCAGCGTAGGACCGCAAGAGACCCAGTACTTC. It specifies CASSVGPQETQYF.

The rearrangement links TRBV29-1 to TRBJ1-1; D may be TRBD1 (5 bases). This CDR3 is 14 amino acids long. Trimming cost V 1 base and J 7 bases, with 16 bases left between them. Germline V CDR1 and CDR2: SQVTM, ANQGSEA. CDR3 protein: CSVEVAARQIEAFF. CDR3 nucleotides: TGCAGCGTTGAAGTTGCTGCCCGACAGATTGAAGCTTTCTTT.